Listed here are 20 T cell receptor beta chains from one sample, sequenced in a study of control samples from healthy donors and cancer patients. This table comes from immunoSEQ multiplex PCR, and its TCRdb copy is limited to in-frame clones, with some not included. The sample lists 130,000 or so clones, roughly 94% occurring once. Sequencing input: blood. These receptors were collected from a man aged 35-49 years in good health.

V gene TRBV14 combines with J gene TRBJ2-7; TRBD1 aligns across 9 bases. CDR3 length equals 17 residues. Germline trimming cut 1 base from V and 6 bases from J; bases unmatched to any gene: 13. Germline V gene data show CDR1 as SGHDN and CDR2 as FVKESK. The CDR3 protein is CASSQVPLGTGSGEQYF. The DNA for the CDR3 is TGTGCCAGCAGCCAAGTACCCCTCGGGACAGGGTCCGGCGAGCAGTACTTC.

This chain joins TRBV6-1 and TRBJ1-2, with 9 positions matching TRBD1. The CDR3 has 15 residues. Germline-derived CDR1 and CDR2 are MNHNS and SASEGT. With 1 base clipped from V and 8 bases from J, the junction kept 8 bases outside the gene matches. The CDR3 DNA is TGTGCCAGCAGTGAAGTTGATGGACAGGGGCAAGGCTACACCTTC. Its translation is CASSEVDGQGQGYTF.

The chain is built from TRBV10-3 and TRBJ1-6; a weak D match, TRBD1 (6 bases). The V end lost 2 bases, the J end lost 5 bases, and 16 bases lay between the germline ends. This CDR3 contains 17 residues. CDR1 is ENHRY, CDR2 SYGVKD, per germline. CDR3: CAISEGQGRGHNSPLHF. In DNA form, the CDR3 reads TGTGCCATCAGTGAGGGGCAGGGGAGAGGGCATAATTCACCCCTCCACTTT.

V usage is TRBV2 and J usage is TRBJ1-1, with D possibly being TRBD1 (6 bases). In germline, CDR1 is SNHLY, CDR2 FYNNEI. V gave up 11 bases and J gave up 4 bases, with 14 bases separating them. The CDR3 runs 12 residues. The CDR3, as DNA: TGTGCCGAAAAGGAGGGGGGCACTGAAGCTTTCTTT. As protein: CAEKEGGTEAFF.

The chain couples TRBV5-6 to TRBJ2-1; D may be TRBD2 (6 bases). The CDR3 contains 16 residues. CDR1 and CDR2 (germline): SGHDT, YYEEEE. The V and J ends lost 4 bases and 4 bases respectively, with 18 bases between them. CDR3 sequence: CASSGTRGGWYNEQFF. In DNA, the CDR3 is TGTGCCAGCAGCGGGACTCGAGGCGGATGGTACAATGAGCAGTTCTTC.

The genes are TRBV7-9 and TRBJ1-2; no clear D. CDR1 and CDR2 (germline): SEHNR, FQNEAQ (reference sequence). The CDR3 runs 15 residues. V lost 4 bases and J 6 bases, leaving 18 bases between the germline ends. The CDR3 here is CASSSDVSQINGYTF. The CDR3 coding sequence is TGTGCCAGCAGCTCTGATGTAAGTCAGATCAATGGCTACACCTTC.

The chain couples TRBV29-1 to TRBJ2-1; D possibly matches TRBD1 or TRBD2 (6 bases each). Germline V gene sequence: CDR1 SQVTM, CDR2 ANQGSEA. CDR3 length: 12 amino acids. Between the trimmed V and J ends, which lost 3 bases and 7 bases, there was a span of 10 bases. The CDR3 reads CSVEEGVNEQFF. Here the CDR3 DNA reads TGCAGCGTTGAGGAGGGGGTGAATGAGCAGTTCTTC.

This sequence joins TRBV19 and TRBJ1-5, with D unclear. V gave up 6 bases and J gave up 4 bases, with 10 bases separating them. The CDR3 has 13 amino acids. The germline CDR1 and CDR2 sequences are LNHDA and SQIVND (reference sequence). In nucleotides, the CDR3 is TGTGCCAGTAGCCGGGTAAGGAATCAGCCCCAGCATTTT. Its translation is CASSRVRNQPQHF.

J is TRBJ2-5 and V is TRBV7-9; 9 bases align to TRBD1. The trim removed 5 bases at V and 4 bases at J, leaving 8 bases unmatched. CDR1 is SEHNR and CDR2 is FQNEAQ in the germline V gene (reference sequence). The CDR3 runs 15 residues. The CDR3 sequence: CASSATGGIGETQYF. CDR3 DNA sequence: TGTGCCAGCAGCGCCACAGGGGGCATTGGAGAGACCCAGTACTTC.

The V and J genes are TRBV5-1 and TRBJ2-1, with 8 positions matching TRBD2. The CDR3 is 16 residues long. Germline CDR1 and CDR2: SGHRS and YFSETQ. V shed 1 base and J 7 bases; nucleotides not matched to a gene: 10. The CDR3, as DNA: TGCGCCAGCAGCTTGTTGCGGGGGGAGACCTCGAATGAGCAGTTCTTC. It translates to CASSLLRGETSNEQFF.

The chain has TRBV28 and TRBJ1-1; a weak D match, TRBD1 (5 bases). The CDR3 extends over 12 amino acids. V lost 3 bases, J lost 11 bases, and 13 bases lay in between. The germline V gene encodes CDR1 MDHEN and CDR2 SYDVKM. The CDR3 DNA reads TGTGCCAGCAGTTTCCCCAGGGCGTACGCTTTCTTT. Translating gives CASSFPRAYAFF.

The chain combines TRBV4-1 with TRBJ2-5; D possibly corresponds to TRBD2 (6 bases). Germline values: CDR1 MGHRA, CDR2 YSYEKL. V was cut by 2 bases and J by 5 bases, with 9 bases left in between. This CDR3 has 13 residues. CDR3 sequence (DNA): TGCGCCAGCAGCCAATGGGGGACTGAGACCCAGTACTTC. This translates into CASSQWGTETQYF.

The chain uses TRBV11-3 and TRBJ2-1; maybe TRBD2 (6 bases). CDR1 is SGHNT and CDR2 is YENEEA in the germline V gene. Trimming removed 1 base from V and 4 bases from J, with 11 bases in between. This CDR3 is 15 amino acids long. The CDR3 nucleotides are TGTGCCAGCAGCTTAGGGCGGGAAAATTACAATGAGCAGTTCTTC. Protein sequence: CASSLGRENYNEQFF.

The chain links TRBV6-2 or TRBV6-3 to TRBJ2-5; 7 bases line up with TRBD1. The CDR3 runs 15 residues. CDR1 and CDR2 (germline): MNHEY, SVGEGT. V was clipped by 6 bases and J by 3 bases; unmatched bases: 10. The CDR3, as DNA: TGTGCCAGCAGCCTCGGTGGGACAGAAAAAGAGACCCAGTACTTC. Protein: CASSLGGTEKETQYF.

V gene TRBV5-1 combines with J gene TRBJ1-1; a possible D gene is TRBD1 (6 bases). There are 13 residues in the CDR3. Germline V CDR1 and CDR2: SGHRS, YFSETQ. V was trimmed by 2 bases and J by 3 bases, leaving 8 bases between them. The CDR3 spells CASSFAGDTEAFF. The CDR3 DNA reads as TGCGCCAGCAGCTTTGCAGGGGACACTGAAGCTTTCTTT.

This chain uses TRBV5-5 with TRBJ2-1; either TRBD1 or TRBD2 may supply D (6 bases each). Trimming shortened V by 7 bases and J by 0 bases, and 17 bases separated the two germline ends. The germline V gene has CDR1 SGHKS and CDR2 YYEKEE (reference sequence). The CDR3 sequence is 16 residues long. CDR3 amino acids: CASGGPGWGSYNEQFF. Here the CDR3 DNA reads TGTGCCAGCGGGGGGCCTGGCTGGGGCTCCTACAATGAGCAGTTCTTC. Full variable domain (remainder filled in from reference TRBV5-5 and TRBJ2-1): DAGVTQSPTHLIKTRGQQVTLRCSPISGHKSVSWYQQVLGQGPQFIFQYYEKEERGRGNFPDRFSARQFPNYSSELNVNALLLGDSALYLCASGGPGWGSYNEQFFGPGTRLTVL.

The V and J genes are TRBV19 and TRBJ2-1; 8 bases line up with TRBD2. Losses at the gene ends were 5 bases for V and 3 bases for J; bases not matched to a gene: 6. This CDR3 comprises 15 residues. Germline values: CDR1 LNHDA, CDR2 SQIVND (reference sequence). The CDR3 sequence: CASSPRTSSYNEQFF. The DNA of the CDR3 is TGTGCCAGTAGTCCCCGGACTAGCAGCTACAATGAGCAGTTCTTC.

In this sample, this clone turned up once. V gene TRBV28 combines with J gene TRBJ1-2, with a possible D match to TRBD1 (5 bases). Germline CDR1 and CDR2: MDHEN and SYDVKM. The CDR3 spans 15 residues. V was cut by 5 bases and J by 2 bases, with 15 bases left in between. In nucleotides, the CDR3 is TGTGCCAGCAGTATGCCAGGGTTAGGCAACTATGGCTACACCTTC. Protein product: CASSMPGLGNYGYTF.

The genes are TRBV29-1 and TRBJ1-1; unclear D gene. The germline CDR1 and CDR2 sequences are SQVTM and ANQGSEA. The V end lost 3 bases, the J end lost 1 base, and 12 bases lay between the germline ends. The CDR3 runs 14 residues. The DNA for the CDR3 is TGCAGCGTTGACCGTAGGCAGAGGAACACTGAAGCTTTCTTT. It translates to CSVDRRQRNTEAFF. The complete variable domain, with remaining parts taken from reference TRBV29-1 and TRBJ1-1, reads SAVISQKPSRDICQRGTSLTIQCQVDSQVTMMFWYRQQPGQSLTLIATANQGSEATYESGFVIDKFPISRPNLTFSTLTVSNMSPEDSSIYLCSVDRRQRNTEAFFGQGTRLTVV.

V gene TRBV10-3 combines with J gene TRBJ1-5, with a possible D match to TRBD1 (6 bases). Germline loops: CDR1 ENHRY, CDR2 SYGVKD. The CDR3 covers 14 residues. V shed 5 bases and J shed 3 bases, with 11 bases lying between them. The CDR3, as DNA: TGTGCCATCAGTAAAGGGGGGACCAATCAGCCCCAGCATTTT. Residues: CAISKGGTNQPQHF.